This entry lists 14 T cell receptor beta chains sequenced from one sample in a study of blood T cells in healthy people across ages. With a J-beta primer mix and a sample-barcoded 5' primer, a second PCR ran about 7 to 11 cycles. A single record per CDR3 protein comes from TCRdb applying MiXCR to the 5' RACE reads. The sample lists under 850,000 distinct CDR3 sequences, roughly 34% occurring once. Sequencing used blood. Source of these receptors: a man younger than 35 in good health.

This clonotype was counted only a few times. The CDR3 loop is CASSSTGHSNQPQHF. For the CDR3, the DNA is TGTGCCAGCAGCTCCACCGGCCATAGCAATCAGCCCCAGCATTTT. The chain couples TRBV2 to TRBJ1-5, with no clear D. The CDR3 covers 15 residues. Germline loops: CDR1 SNHLY, CDR2 FYNNEI. Trimming left V 6 bases short and J 0 bases short, with 12 bases between.

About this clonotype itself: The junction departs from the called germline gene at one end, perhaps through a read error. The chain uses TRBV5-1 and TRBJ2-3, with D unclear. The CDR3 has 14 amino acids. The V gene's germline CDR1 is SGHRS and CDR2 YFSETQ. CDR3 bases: TGCGTCAGCAGCTTGGCCAGCCAGGCAGATACGCAGTATTTT. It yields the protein CVSSLASQADTQYF.

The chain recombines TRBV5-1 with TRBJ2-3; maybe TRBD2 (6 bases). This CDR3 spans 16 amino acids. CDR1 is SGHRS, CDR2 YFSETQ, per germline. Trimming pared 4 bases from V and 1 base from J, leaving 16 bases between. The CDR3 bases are TGCGCCAGCAGCGGAGGGAACCCGGCAGGCACAGATACGCAGTATTTT. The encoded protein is CASSGGNPAGTDTQYF.

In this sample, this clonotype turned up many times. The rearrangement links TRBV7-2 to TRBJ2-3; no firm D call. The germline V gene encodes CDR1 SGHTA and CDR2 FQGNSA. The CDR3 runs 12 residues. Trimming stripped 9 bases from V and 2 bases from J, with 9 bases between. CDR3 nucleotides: TGTGCCAGTTCCGACAACACAGATACGCAGTATTTT. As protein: CASSDNTDTQYF. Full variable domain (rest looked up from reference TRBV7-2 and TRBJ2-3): GAGVSQSPSNKVTEKGKDVELRCDPISGHTALYWYRQSLGQGLEFLIYFQGNSAPDKSGLPSDRFSAERTGGSVSTLTIQRTQQEDSAVYLCASSDNTDTQYFGPGTRLTVL.

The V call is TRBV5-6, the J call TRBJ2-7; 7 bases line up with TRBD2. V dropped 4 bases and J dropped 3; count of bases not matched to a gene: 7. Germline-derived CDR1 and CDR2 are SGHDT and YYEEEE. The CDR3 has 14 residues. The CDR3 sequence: CASSGYAGVYEQYF. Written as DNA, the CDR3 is TGTGCCAGCAGCGGCTACGCGGGAGTCTACGAGCAGTACTTC.

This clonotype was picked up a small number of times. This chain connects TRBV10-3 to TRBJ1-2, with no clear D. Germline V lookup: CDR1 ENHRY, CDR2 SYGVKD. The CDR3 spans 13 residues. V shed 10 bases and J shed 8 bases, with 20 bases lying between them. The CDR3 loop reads CATAVSSVFGYTF. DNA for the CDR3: TGTGCCACCGCGGTTTCATCGGTTTTCGGCTACACCTTC.

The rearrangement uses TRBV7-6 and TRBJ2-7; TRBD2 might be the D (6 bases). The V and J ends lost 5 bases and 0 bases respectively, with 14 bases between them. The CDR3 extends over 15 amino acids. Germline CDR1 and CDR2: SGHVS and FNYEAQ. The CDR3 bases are TGTGCCAGCAGCGCCGGGACCGGGAGCTCCTACGAGCAGTACTTC. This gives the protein CASSAGTGSSYEQYF.

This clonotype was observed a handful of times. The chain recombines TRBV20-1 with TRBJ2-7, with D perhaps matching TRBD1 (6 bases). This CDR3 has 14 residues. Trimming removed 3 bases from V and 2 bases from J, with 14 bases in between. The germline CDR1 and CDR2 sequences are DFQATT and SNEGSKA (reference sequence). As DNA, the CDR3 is TGCAGTGCTAGGCCCCACCGGGACACCTACGAGCAGTACTTC. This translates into CSARPHRDTYEQYF.

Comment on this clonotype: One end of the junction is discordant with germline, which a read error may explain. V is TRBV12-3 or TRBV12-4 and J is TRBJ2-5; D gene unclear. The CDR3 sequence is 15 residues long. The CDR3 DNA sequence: TGCGCCAGCAGTCCCCGGGCCACAACCTCCCGTGAGCAGTACTTC. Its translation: CASSPRATTSREQYF.

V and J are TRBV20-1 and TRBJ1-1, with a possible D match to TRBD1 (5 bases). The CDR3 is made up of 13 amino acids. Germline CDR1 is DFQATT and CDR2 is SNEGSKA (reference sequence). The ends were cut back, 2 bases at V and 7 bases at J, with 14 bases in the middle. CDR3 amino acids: CSARQGTEREAFF. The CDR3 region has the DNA TGCAGTGCTAGACAGGGAACCGAGCGTGAAGCTTTCTTT.

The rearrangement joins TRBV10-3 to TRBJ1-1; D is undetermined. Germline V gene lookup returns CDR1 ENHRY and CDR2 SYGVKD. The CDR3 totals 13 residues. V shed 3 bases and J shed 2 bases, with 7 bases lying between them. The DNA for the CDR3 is TGTGCCATCAGTGACCCGCTTAACACTGAAGCTTTCTTT. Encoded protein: CAISDPLNTEAFF.

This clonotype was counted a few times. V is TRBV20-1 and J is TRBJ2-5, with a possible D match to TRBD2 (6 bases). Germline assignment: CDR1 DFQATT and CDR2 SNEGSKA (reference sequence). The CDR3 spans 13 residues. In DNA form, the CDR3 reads TGCAGCCCCCCGGCGGGGATCCAAGAGACCCAGTACTTC. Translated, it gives CSPPAGIQETQYF.

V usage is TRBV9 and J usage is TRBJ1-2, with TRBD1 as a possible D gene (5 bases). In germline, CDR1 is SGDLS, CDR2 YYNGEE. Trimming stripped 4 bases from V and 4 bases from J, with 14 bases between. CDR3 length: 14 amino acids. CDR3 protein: CASSSTGSSYGYTF. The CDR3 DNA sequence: TGTGCCAGCAGCTCCACAGGTTCTTCCTATGGCTACACCTTC.

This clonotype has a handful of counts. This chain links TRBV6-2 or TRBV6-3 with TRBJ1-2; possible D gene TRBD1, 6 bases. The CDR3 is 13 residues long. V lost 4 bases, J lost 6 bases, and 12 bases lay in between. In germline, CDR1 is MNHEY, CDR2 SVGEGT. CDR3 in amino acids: CASSSSQGHGYTF. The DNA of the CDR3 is TGTGCCAGCAGTTCCTCACAGGGCCATGGCTACACCTTC.